The 14 T cell receptor beta chains below were found in one sample sequenced in a study of blood T cell repertoires in COVID-19. Assay: immunoSEQ multiplex PCR; the TCRdb copy retains only in-frame clones and omits some. The sample includes more than 40,000 clones, around 86% of them seen just once. Sequenced: peripheral blood. The receptors here all came from a human donor in a cohort sampled during active COVID-19.

The chain carries TRBV6-6 and TRBJ1-1, with a tentative D call TRBD1 (5 bases). Germline CDR1 is MNHNY and CDR2 is SVGAGI (reference sequence). Between the trimmed V and J ends, which lost 6 bases and 5 bases, there was a span of 10 bases. This CDR3 comprises 12 residues. CDR3 bases: TGTGCCAGCAGCCTAAGGGGAACTGAAGCTTTCTTT. This codes for CASSLRGTEAFF.

V is TRBV19 and J is TRBJ2-3; 7 nucleotides match TRBD2. Germline values: CDR1 LNHDA, CDR2 SQIVND (reference sequence). The V gene end was trimmed by 1 base and the J gene end by 2 bases; junction bases not matched to a gene: 3. CDR3 length: 15 residues. For the CDR3, the DNA is TGTGCCAGTAGTATAGGGCTAGCGGCCACAGATACGCAGTATTTT. It encodes CASSIGLAATDTQYF.

This chain connects TRBV21-1 to TRBJ2-7; the D call TRBD1 from the table was never checked on the DNA. TRBV21-1 has pseudogene status. This CDR3 region has 16 residues. CDR3 bases: TGTGCCAACTCCGAAAGTACCGGGACAGGGACGTTCGAGCAGTACTTC. This encodes CANSESTGTGTFEQYF.

This chain links TRBV5-1 with TRBJ1-2, with TRBD1 identical over 10 bases. CDR3 size: 13 residues. V lost 9 bases to trimming and J lost 7 bases; unmatched junction nucleotides: 9. The V gene's germline CDR1 is SGHRS and CDR2 YFSETQ. The CDR3 spells CATGGQGQGGYTF. The CDR3 DNA sequence: TGCGCCACCGGGGGACAGGGGCAGGGTGGCTACACCTTC.

The chain carries TRBV2 and TRBJ2-1, with 10 positions matching TRBD2. Losses at the gene ends were 6 bases for V and 7 bases for J; bases not matched to a gene: 6. The CDR3 runs 14 residues. The V gene's germline CDR1 is SNHLY and CDR2 FYNNEI. The CDR3 here is CASRAGGLANEQFF. CDR3 nucleotides: TGTGCCAGCAGAGCGGGAGGGTTAGCGAATGAGCAGTTCTTC.

The V call is TRBV29-1, the J call TRBJ2-7, with 10 bases fitting TRBD1. J was trimmed by 3 bases and V by 1 base; bases with no gene match: 6. The CDR3 contains 15 residues. Germline CDR1 reads SQVTM; CDR2 reads ANQGSEA. CDR3 residues: CSVEGSGTGVYEQYF. CDR3 DNA: TGCAGCGTTGAAGGCTCAGGGACAGGGGTCTACGAGCAGTACTTC.

The genes are TRBV5-6 and TRBJ1-2; 8 bases align to TRBD1. Germline CDR1 SGHDT, CDR2 YYEEEE. This CDR3 comprises 15 residues. Losses at the gene ends were 1 base for V and 5 bases for J; bases not matched to a gene: 7. The DNA for the CDR3 is TGTGCCAGCAGCTTGTTGGCAGGGGGCCGGTATGGCTACACCTTC. It encodes CASSLLAGGRYGYTF.

This rearrangement joins TRBV6-6 to TRBJ1-2, with 7 bases that match TRBD1. Trimming took 2 bases from V and 2 from J; bases not matched to a gene: 8. This CDR3 has 16 amino acids. Germline values: CDR1 MNHNY, CDR2 SVGAGI (reference sequence). The CDR3 loop reads CASSYPQGELNYGYTF. The DNA of the CDR3 is TGTGCCAGCAGTTACCCTCAGGGGGAGTTAAACTATGGCTACACCTTC.

The chain couples TRBV5-1 to TRBJ2-7; the match to TRBD1 covers 7 bases. CDR1 and CDR2 (germline): SGHRS, YFSETQ. Trimming cost V 2 bases and J 7 bases; bases outside gene matches: 6. The CDR3 spans 13 residues. The CDR3 DNA is TGCGCCAGCAGCTTTGAGGGGGCTTTTGAGCAGTACTTC. Translated, it gives CASSFEGAFEQYF.

The V and J genes are TRBV2 and TRBJ1-2, with no clear D. The CDR3 runs 12 residues. Looked up from germline, CDR1 is SNHLY and CDR2 is FYNNEI. Trimming took off 6 bases at V and 4 bases at J, with 9 bases between the two ends. The CDR3 is CASSPQSYGYTF. Here the CDR3 DNA reads TGTGCCAGCAGCCCCCAGTCCTATGGCTACACCTTC.

The gene calls are TRBV6-6 and TRBJ2-5, with TRBD2 matching 10 bases. The germline CDR1 and CDR2 sequences are MNHNY and SVGAGI (reference sequence). The CDR3 is 14 amino acids. Losses at the gene ends were 6 bases for V and 3 bases for J; bases not matched to a gene: 4. The CDR3 reads CASSNGLAEETQYF. CDR3 nucleotides: TGTGCCAGCAGCAACGGACTAGCGGAAGAGACCCAGTACTTC.

The chain combines TRBV6-5 with TRBJ2-7; 8 nucleotides agree with TRBD1. The CDR3 totals 14 residues. From germline, CDR1 is MNHEY and CDR2 SVGAGI. With V trimmed by 8 bases and J by 6 bases, 12 bases remained unmatched. This chain's CDR3 is CASGAGQEVAEQYF. The CDR3 region has the DNA TGTGCCAGCGGCGCGGGACAGGAGGTCGCCGAGCAGTACTTC.

The V gene is TRBV9, the J gene TRBJ1-2; D is perhaps TRBD1 (6 bases). The CDR3 runs to 16 residues. Between the trimmed V and J ends, which lost 0 bases and 4 bases, there was a span of 16 bases. The germline CDR1 and CDR2 sequences are SGDLS and YYNGEE. CDR3 protein: CASSVGGTPALYGYTF. CDR3 bases: TGTGCCAGCAGCGTAGGAGGGACACCCGCCCTCTATGGCTACACCTTC.

This clone appeared a single time. The chain couples TRBV12-3 or TRBV12-4 to TRBJ1-1; a weak D match, TRBD1 (5 bases). Trimming removed 3 bases from V and 7 bases from J, with 12 bases in between. CDR3 length: 13 amino acids. CDR3 residues: CASSFWGGGEAFF. The CDR3 region has the DNA TGTGCCAGCAGTTTCTGGGGGGGTGGTGAAGCTTTCTTT.